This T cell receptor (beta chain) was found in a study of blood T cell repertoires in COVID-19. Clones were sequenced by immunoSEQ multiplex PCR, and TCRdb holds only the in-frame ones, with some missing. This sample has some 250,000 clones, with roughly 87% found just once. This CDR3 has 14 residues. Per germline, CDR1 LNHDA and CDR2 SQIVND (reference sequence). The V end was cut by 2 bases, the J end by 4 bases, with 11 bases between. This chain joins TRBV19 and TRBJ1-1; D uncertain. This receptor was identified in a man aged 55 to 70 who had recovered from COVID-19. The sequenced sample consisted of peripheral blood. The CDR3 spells CASSILYESTEAFF. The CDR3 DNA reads TGTGCCAGTAGTATACTCTATGAAAGCACTGAAGCTTTCTTT.